The rows below give T cell receptor beta chains drawn from one sample of a study of blood T cell repertoires in COVID-19. TCRdb keeps only in-frame clones here, not all; method: immunoSEQ multiplex PCR. This repertoire shows some 250,000 clones, around 88% found once; its top ten account for around 8.1%. Sample: peripheral blood. Receptors were obtained from a man aged 40-55 years with active or convalescent COVID-19. Each CDR3 is given with its conserved first and last residue. The D gene is left open where the match is weak. Not all rows give a size; the values are once, few, many and, for expanded clones, a class.

clone_size,v_call,d_call,j_call,cdr3_nt,cdr3_aa
NA,TRBV28,TRBD1,TRBJ1-5,TGTGCCAGCAGTTTAGGCGATTACAGGGGGCGGTTACAGCCCCAGCATTTT,CASSLGDYRGRLQPQHF
NA,TRBV24-1,NA,TRBJ2-1,TGTGCCACTAGAGCCGGGACTGGAGATGAGCAGTTCTTC,CATRAGTGDEQFF
once,TRBV5-1,TRBD1,TRBJ2-7,TGCGCCAGCAGCTTGTCCGGGACAGGCACACACGGGAGTGGGACAAAGTACTTC,CASSLSGTGTHGSGTKYF
NA,TRBV10-3,NA,TRBJ2-1,TGTGCCATCAATCCGACTGGCGGGGGCTGGAATGAGCAGTTCTTC,CAINPTGGGWNEQFF
NA,TRBV30,TRBD1,TRBJ1-4,TGTGCCTGGAGTTTCAGGGGGCGTTTAGCTAATGAAAAACTGTTTTTT,CAWSFRGRLANEKLFF
few,TRBV12-3/TRBV12-4,NA,TRBJ2-1,TGTGCCAGCAGTTTCAGGGTCGATGAGCAGTTCTTC,CASSFRVDEQFF
NA,TRBV19,NA,TRBJ2-2,TGTGCCAGTAGTATAGAACGGGGGACTCCCACCGGGGAGCTGTTTTTT,CASSIERGTPTGELFF
NA,TRBV30,TRBD1,TRBJ1-1,TGTGCCCGGGACAGGAACCCTGAAGCTTTCTTT,CARDRNPEAFF
NA,TRBV7-6,NA,TRBJ2-1,TGTGCCAGCATCTCGGGCTCCTACAATGAGCAGTTCTTC,CASISGSYNEQFF
NA,TRBV7-6,TRBD1,TRBJ2-1,TGTGCCAGCAGGGCCTTAGGGACAGGGGATTTCAATGAGCAGTTCTTC,CASRALGTGDFNEQFF
NA,TRBV19,TRBD1,TRBJ1-5,TGTGCCACCTCTGCCGGGACAGGAGGATTTAGCAATCAGCCCCAGCATTTT,CATSAGTGGFSNQPQHF
NA,TRBV5-4,NA,TRBJ2-7,TGTGCCAGCAGCTTCTCCGCGGCCTACGAGCAGTACTTC,CASSFSAAYEQYF
NA,TRBV27,NA,TRBJ1-1,TGTGCCAGCAGGAGCGGAGGCGTGAACACTGAAGCTTTCTTT,CASRSGGVNTEAFF
NA,TRBV3-1/TRBV3-2,NA,TRBJ1-3,TGTGCCAGCAGCCAACTCGACAGAAACACCATATATTTT,CASSQLDRNTIYF
once,TRBV7-2,TRBD1,TRBJ2-6,TGTGCCAGCAGCTTAGATCCAGGGGGTGGGGCCAACGTCCTGACTTTC,CASSLDPGGGANVLTF
NA,TRBV29-1,NA,TRBJ1-1,TGCAGCGTTGAGCACGTCAGTGAAGCTTTCTTT,CSVEHVSEAFF
NA,TRBV6-5,NA,TRBJ1-1,TGTGTCATTGGAGGGAATACTGAAGCTTTCTTT,CVIGGNTEAFF
NA,TRBV19,TRBD2,TRBJ2-2,TGTGCCAGTAGAACGGGACTACCCCGCACCGGGGAGCTGTTTTTT,CASRTGLPRTGELFF
NA,TRBV7-9,NA,TRBJ2-6,TGTGCCAGCAGCTCAAACAGCGGACAGTCTGGGGCCAACGTCCTGACTTTC,CASSSNSGQSGANVLTF
NA,TRBV7-2,TRBD1,TRBJ2-7,TGTGCCAGCAGCTTGGGACAGGGGGCTGACTACGAGCAGTACTTC,CASSLGQGADYEQYF
NA,TRBV4-1,NA,TRBJ2-3,TGCGCCAGCAGCCAAAAAGGTCGGGTAAGCACAGATACGCAGTATTTT,CASSQKGRVSTDTQYF
NA,TRBV9,NA,TRBJ2-5,TGTGCCAGCAGCGTAGCATCGGGTGACGAGACCCAGTACTTC,CASSVASGDETQYF
NA,TRBV18,NA,TRBJ1-3,TGTGCCAGCTCACCATACGGGGGTACTGGAAACACCATATATTTT,CASSPYGGTGNTIYF
NA,TRBV18,NA,TRBJ2-2,TGTGCCAGCTCACCAAGCGGGCAGGTCGCCGGGGAGCTGTTTTTT,CASSPSGQVAGELFF
NA,TRBV5-1,NA,TRBJ2-7,TGCGCCAGCAGCAACGACTACAGGGAAAACGAGCAGTACTTC,CASSNDYRENEQYF
NA,TRBV4-3,NA,TRBJ1-2,TGCGCCAGCAGCCAAGGAGGGGAGGAGAGGGTTGGGGCCTATGGCTACACCTTC,CASSQGGEERVGAYGYTF
NA,TRBV10-2,TRBD1,TRBJ1-2,TGCGCCAGCAGTGAGTCCCGGACAGGGAGCCCCTTCGCCTTC,CASSESRTGSPFAF
few,TRBV29-1,NA,TRBJ2-2,TGCAGCGTGGCGTGGGGGGGCGCGAAAACCGGGGAGCTGTTTTTT,CSVAWGGAKTGELFF
NA,TRBV6-5,NA,TRBJ1-2,TGTGCCAGCAGTACTCACCGGGGGGAAGGGGGCTACACCTTC,CASSTHRGEGGYTF
NA,TRBV29-1,NA,TRBJ1-1,TGCAGCGCGGTACCAGGTGGCACTGAAGCTTTCTTT,CSAVPGGTEAFF
NA,TRBV7-3,NA,TRBJ1-1,TGTGCCAGCAGCTCCGACAGAAACACTGAAGCTTTCTTT,CASSSDRNTEAFF
NA,TRBV4-1,TRBD2,TRBJ2-1,TGCGCCAGCAGCCAAGTAGATTTAGGGCTAGCGGGAGCAAATGAGCAGTTCTTC,CASSQVDLGLAGANEQFF
NA,TRBV5-5,TRBD1,TRBJ2-3,TGTGCCAGCAGCCCGGGACAGGGGCCGGGCACAGATACGCAGTATTTT,CASSPGQGPGTDTQYF
NA,TRBV24-1,TRBD2,TRBJ2-5,TGTGCCACCGGCGAGGGGCCTAGCGGGGTCCAAGAGACCCAGTACTTC,CATGEGPSGVQETQYF
once,TRBV7-3,TRBD1,TRBJ2-7,TGTGCCAGCAGCTTAAAAGGGGGCGCACAGCTCGAGCAGTACTTC,CASSLKGGAQLEQYF
NA,TRBV10-3,NA,TRBJ2-3,TGTGCCATCAGTGAACAGGGAAGCACAGATACGCAGTATTTT,CAISEQGSTDTQYF
NA,TRBV10-3,TRBD1,TRBJ1-6,TGTGCCATCAGTCAGGGGGCCTGGAATTCACCCCTCCACTTT,CAISQGAWNSPLHF
NA,TRBV6-5,TRBD1,TRBJ1-1,TGTGCCAGCAGTTACGCCGGACAGGGTTTGACTGAAGCTTTCTTT,CASSYAGQGLTEAFF
NA,TRBV5-1,TRBD1,TRBJ2-7,TGCGCCAGCAGCTCCGGGACAGGGATCGAGCAGTACTTC,CASSSGTGIEQYF
once,TRBV12-2,NA,TRBJ1-6,TGTGCAAGTCGGGCAGGGCGCGTTATTAATTCACCCCTCCACTTT,CASRAGRVINSPLHF
NA,TRBV5-4,TRBD2,TRBJ2-3,TGTGCCAGCAGCTGGACTAGCGGCAACACAGATACGCAGTATTTT,CASSWTSGNTDTQYF
once,TRBV19,TRBD2,TRBJ2-1,TGTGCCACCCGGCAGGGCGGGAGGATCTCCGAGCAGTTCTTC,CATRQGGRISEQFF
NA,TRBV12-5,NA,TRBJ1-5,TGTGCTAGTGGTTCCCCAGGGGAAAATCAGCCCCAGCATTTT,CASGSPGENQPQHF
NA,TRBV3-1/TRBV3-2,NA,TRBJ1-2,TGTGCCAGCAGCCGGAAGTCTGGAGGCCTCGGCTATGGCTACACCTTC,CASSRKSGGLGYGYTF
NA,TRBV6-5,NA,TRBJ1-6,TGTGCCAGCATGACGCCCGGGGGTGGGTATAGACCCCTCCACTTT,CASMTPGGGYRPLHF
NA,TRBV6-5,NA,TRBJ1-6,TGTGCCAGCAGTCTCCAGGGGCCCAAGTCCCTCCACTTT,CASSLQGPKSLHF
NA,TRBV5-6,NA,TRBJ2-1,TGTGCCAGCAGCTTGTGGGGGCATGAGCAGTTCTTC,CASSLWGHEQFF
NA,TRBV3-1/TRBV3-2,NA,TRBJ2-3,TGTGCCAGCAGCCAATCAGGGGACACAGATACGCAGTATTTT,CASSQSGDTDTQYF
few,TRBV7-2,NA,TRBJ1-2,TGTGCCAGCAGCTCAGACTCGACAGTGGGTAGGGGTGGCTACACCTTC,CASSSDSTVGRGGYTF
NA,TRBV19,TRBD2,TRBJ2-2,TGTGCCAGTAGTATAGGGGGAGGGGTCGGCGGGGAGCTGTTTTTT,CASSIGGGVGGELFF
NA,TRBV10-3,TRBD1,TRBJ2-5,TGTGCCATCAGTGATCACGACAGGGGCGGTAGAGCCCAGTACTTC,CAISDHDRGGRAQYF
NA,TRBV4-1,TRBD2,TRBJ2-1,TGCGCCAGCAGCCATTTCGAGGGACTAGTGCCACAAGTTAATGAGCAGTTCTTC,CASSHFEGLVPQVNEQFF
NA,TRBV4-1,NA,TRBJ2-7,TGCGCCAGCAGCCAAGAGAGGCGGGGTCTAGGATCGGGCGGGAACGAGCAGTACTTC,CASSQERRGLGSGGNEQYF
once,TRBV29-1,NA,TRBJ2-7,TGCAGCGTTGGCGTTGCGAACGAGCAGTACTTC,CSVGVANEQYF